Listed here are 3 T cell receptor beta chains from one sample, sequenced in a study of blood T cell repertoires in COVID-19 (dated by TCRdb to about 2020). The library was built by means of the immunoSEQ multiplex PCR assay. TCRdb took this table from immuneACCESS and kept in-frame rearrangements with V and J called. Such tables lack part of the clones; where checked against another copy, unresolved V genes explain under half of the gap, and the rest is unexplained. The sample profile shows tens of thousands of clones; 83% of them were found once. Less than 30% of the sample is taken by the ten largest. Sequenced material: peripheral blood. The receptors derive from a man between 70 and 80 years old with active COVID-19.

The genes are TRBV2 and TRBJ2-3; 15 bases line up with TRBD2. The CDR3 runs to 18 residues. Germline-derived CDR1 and CDR2 are SNHLY and FYNNEI. V shed 6 bases and J 0 bases; nucleotides not matched to a gene: 7. CDR3 bases: TGTGCCAGCAGCCAAGGGACTAGCGGGGGGACTAGCACAGATACGCAGTATTTT. Residues: CASSQGTSGGTSTDTQYF.

The V call is TRBV30, the J call TRBJ2-7; 7 nucleotides match TRBD2. V dropped 5 bases and J dropped 4; count of bases not matched to a gene: 8. Looked up from germline, CDR1 is GTSNPN and CDR2 is SVGIG (reference sequence). This CDR3 contains 13 residues. CDR3 nucleotide sequence: TGTGCCTGGGGCGGGAGAATACCTTACGAGCAGTACTTC. Protein product: CAWGGRIPYEQYF.

CDR3 in amino acids: CASSPNSRGPLHF. The CDR3 bases are TGTGCCAGCTCACCTAACTCCCGTGGTCCCCTCCACTTT. The chain employs TRBV18 and TRBJ1-6; D not resolved. The length of the CDR3 is 13 residues. V gave up 3 bases and J gave up 13 bases, with 13 bases separating them. CDR1 and CDR2 from the germline V gene are KGHSH and LQKENI.